What follows describes a single T cell receptor beta chain. Its specificity is unknown. CDR1 is SNHLY and CDR2 is FYNNEI in the germline V gene. The CDR3 contains 12 residues. The V and J ends lost 6 bases and 3 bases, in that order; junction bases with no gene match: 2. Once obtained from cultured CD4+ T cells, the DNA was sequenced using the Oncomine TCR Beta short-read assay. TCRdb fed the PCR reads into MiXCR, producing one record per CDR3 protein. Of 12,000 or so distinct CDR3 sequences in the sample, 35% to 55% were seen once. This sample was included in a study of vaccination and CD4 T cells after COVID-19. On the study more broadly: Each control was exposed to a CEFX pool, an HIV-1 Nef pool, or no peptide at all.

As for treatment: approximately 10-day PBMC culture with coronavirus spike peptide pools or control peptides (ViraFEST assay). The authors isolated CD4+ T cells by negative selection after more than nine days of culture. General observations from the study: Vaccine-specific clones in convalescent patients were spike mono-reactive in 304 of 307 cases.

The sequencing input was cultured CD4+ T cells from blood. The chain recombines TRBV2 with TRBJ2-7, with 7 nucleotides matching TRBD1. The TCR originated in a human donor with COVID-19. Here the CDR3 reads CASRTGVYEQYF. DNA of the CDR3: TGTGCCAGCAGAACAGGGGTCTACGAGCAGTACTTC. Full variable domain (outside the CDR3, taken from reference TRBV2 and TRBJ2-7): EPEVTQTPSHQVTQMGQEVILRCVPISNHLYFYWYRQILGQKVEFLVSFYNNEISEKSEIFDDQFSVERPDGSNFTLKIRSTKLEDSAMYFCASRTGVYEQYFGPGTRLTVT.